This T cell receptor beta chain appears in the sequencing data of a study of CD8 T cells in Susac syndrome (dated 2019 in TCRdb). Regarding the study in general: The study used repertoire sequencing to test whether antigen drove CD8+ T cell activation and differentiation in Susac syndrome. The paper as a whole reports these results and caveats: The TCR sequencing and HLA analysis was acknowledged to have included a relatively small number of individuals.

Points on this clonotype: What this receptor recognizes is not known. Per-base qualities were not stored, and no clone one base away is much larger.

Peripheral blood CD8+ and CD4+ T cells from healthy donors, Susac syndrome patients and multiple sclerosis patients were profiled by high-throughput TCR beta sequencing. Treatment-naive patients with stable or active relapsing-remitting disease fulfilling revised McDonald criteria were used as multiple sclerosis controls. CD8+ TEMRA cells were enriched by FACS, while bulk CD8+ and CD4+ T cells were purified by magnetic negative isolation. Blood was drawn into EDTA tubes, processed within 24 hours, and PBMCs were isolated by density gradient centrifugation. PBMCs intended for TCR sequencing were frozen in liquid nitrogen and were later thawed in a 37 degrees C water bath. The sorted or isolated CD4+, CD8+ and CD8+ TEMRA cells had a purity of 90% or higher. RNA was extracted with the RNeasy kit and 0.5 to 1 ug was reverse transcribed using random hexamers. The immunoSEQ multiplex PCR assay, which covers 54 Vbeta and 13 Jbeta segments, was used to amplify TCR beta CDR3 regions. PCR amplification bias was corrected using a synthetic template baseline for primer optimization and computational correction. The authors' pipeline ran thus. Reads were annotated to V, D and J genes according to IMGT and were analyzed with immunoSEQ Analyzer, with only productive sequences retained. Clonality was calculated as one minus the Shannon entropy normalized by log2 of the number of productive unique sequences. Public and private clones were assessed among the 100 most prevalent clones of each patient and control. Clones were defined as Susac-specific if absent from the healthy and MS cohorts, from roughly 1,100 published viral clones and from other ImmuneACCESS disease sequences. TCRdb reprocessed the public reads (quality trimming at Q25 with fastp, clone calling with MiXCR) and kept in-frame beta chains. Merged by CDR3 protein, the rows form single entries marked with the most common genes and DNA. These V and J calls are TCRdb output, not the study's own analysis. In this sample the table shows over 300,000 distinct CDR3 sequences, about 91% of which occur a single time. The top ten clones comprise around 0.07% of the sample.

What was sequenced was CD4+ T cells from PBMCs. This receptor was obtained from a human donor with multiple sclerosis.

The sequence in DNA is TGTGCCATCAGTGAGTCGTTTCCTAGCGGGACCACTAGATACGAGCAGTACTTC. Translated, this is CAISESFPSGTTRYEQYF. Recombination linked TRBV10-3 to TRBJ2-7, with 9 bases aligning to TRBD2. The CDR3 covers 18 residues, taking in both the cysteine and the phenylalanine. Just CDR3 DNA is preserved here, 54 bases in frame from base 1. From a lookup of the germline V gene, CDR1 and CDR2 are ENHRY and SYGVKD. The germline V and J ends show losses of 0 bases and 4 bases respectively, and no gene match explains 13 bases of the junction.